Each of the 18 T cell receptor beta chains below was sequenced from the same sample in a study of blood T cell repertoires in COVID-19. Generated by immunoSEQ multiplex PCR, the TCRdb table keeps only in-frame clones and is missing some. The sample includes 180,000 or so clones, more than 80% seen only once; the top ten take 6.5% to 9%. Source material: peripheral blood. These receptor sequences come from a woman aged 60-70 years with acute or convalescent COVID-19.

The chain uses TRBV21-1 and TRBJ1-1. TRBV21-1 constitutes a pseudogene. There are 16 residues in the CDR3. The CDR3 sequence: CASSPRGVKDGDEAFF. In DNA form, the CDR3 reads TGTGCCAGCAGCCCCCGGGGAGTCAAGGACGGGGATGAAGCTTTCTTT.

This sequence joins TRBV10-1 and TRBJ2-2; D may be TRBD2 (5 bases). CDR1 and CDR2 (germline): WNHNN, SYGVQD (reference sequence). Between the trimmed V and J ends, which lost 6 bases and 4 bases, there was a span of 9 bases. The CDR3 is 13 residues long. In DNA form, the CDR3 reads TGCGCCAGCAGCCCCCGGGGCACCGGGGAGCTGTTTTTT. Encoded protein: CASSPRGTGELFF.

The rearrangement joins TRBV27 to TRBJ1-2, with 7 positions matching TRBD1. The germline V gene has CDR1 MNHEY and CDR2 SMNVEV (reference sequence). The CDR3 is 14 amino acids. J gave up 4 bases and V 6 bases, and 8 bases lay outside the gene matches. CDR3 protein: CASRERQGLYGYTF. The CDR3 coding sequence is TGTGCCAGCAGGGAGAGACAGGGCCTCTATGGCTACACCTTC.

The rearrangement links TRBV7-3 to TRBJ2-2; the match to TRBD2 covers 10 bases. The CDR3 spans 18 residues. Germline-derived CDR1 and CDR2 are SGHTA and FQGTGA. J was trimmed by 6 bases and V by 5 bases; bases with no gene match: 15. The CDR3 DNA is TGTGCCAGCAGCCCCGAGGGCCCTCTAGCGGGAGTGGCCGGGGAGCTGTTTTTT. Its protein is CASSPEGPLAGVAGELFF.

This clone was recorded once. The chain employs TRBV24-1 and TRBJ2-2, with D hard to call. The germline V gene encodes CDR1 KGHDR and CDR2 SFDVKD. V lost 5 bases and J lost 6, with 6 bases in between. The CDR3 runs 12 residues. CDR3 amino acids: CATSGQAGELFF. CDR3 bases: TGTGCCACCAGTGGGCAAGCCGGGGAGCTGTTTTTT.

The chain recombines TRBV6-6 with TRBJ2-4; 9 positions agree with TRBD1. The CDR3 is made up of 16 amino acids. V lost 6 bases to trimming and J lost 0 bases; unmatched junction nucleotides: 6. Germline-derived CDR1 and CDR2 are MNHNY and SVGAGI (reference sequence). For the CDR3, the DNA is TGTGCCAGCAGCGGGGGACAGGGACTAGCCAAAAACATTCAGTACTTC. Its protein is CASSGGQGLAKNIQYF.

A single count supports this clone. The rearrangement joins TRBV5-5 to TRBJ2-7; D is possibly TRBD2 (6 bases). CDR1 SGHKS and CDR2 YYEKEE come from the germline V gene (reference sequence). V was shortened by 0 bases and J by 6 bases, with 16 bases between the two germline ends. CDR3 length: 15 residues. CDR3 loop: CASSLVVGGNGEQYF. Written as DNA, the CDR3 is TGTGCCAGCAGCTTGGTGGTCGGGGGAAACGGCGAGCAGTACTTC.

This sequence joins TRBV24-1 and TRBJ2-7; D possibly corresponds to TRBD1 (7 bases). Germline V gene data show CDR1 as KGHDR and CDR2 as SFDVKD. This CDR3 contains 14 residues. Trimming shortened V by 10 bases and J by 2 bases, and 17 bases separated the two germline ends. CDR3 region: CATQGGVAPYEQYF. The CDR3 DNA is TGTGCCACTCAGGGGGGAGTAGCCCCCTACGAGCAGTACTTC.

The V and J genes are TRBV25-1 and TRBJ1-3; D call uncertain. Germline V gene data show CDR1 as MGHDK and CDR2 as SYGVNS. V gave up 3 bases and J gave up 4 bases, with 10 bases separating them. The CDR3 totals 14 residues. CDR3 sequence: CASSETGTGNTIYF. The CDR3 nucleotides are TGTGCCAGCAGTGAGACTGGCACGGGAAACACCATATATTTT.

The chain carries TRBV11-2 and TRBJ1-4; D unclear. The CDR3 sequence is 16 residues long. Trimming stripped 0 bases from V and 4 bases from J, with 12 bases between. Germline CDR1 SGHAT, CDR2 FQNNGV. The CDR3 protein is CASSLELPGLNEKLFF. The CDR3 DNA sequence: TGTGCCAGCAGCTTAGAACTCCCGGGTCTTAATGAAAAACTGTTTTTT.

The chain joins TRBV7-8 to TRBJ2-1; TRBD2 agrees at 7 bases. CDR1 and CDR2 (germline): SGHVS, FQNEAQ. The ends lost 1 base at V and 4 bases at J; junction bases unmatched: 4. This CDR3 contains 15 residues. The chain's CDR3 is CASSLDPGGYNEQFF. The CDR3 DNA reads TGTGCCAGCAGCTTAGATCCGGGAGGTTACAATGAGCAGTTCTTC.

The chain uses TRBV7-6 and TRBJ2-1; 15 bases align to TRBD2. Losses at the gene ends were 5 bases for V and 7 bases for J; bases not matched to a gene: 9. Looked up from germline, CDR1 is SGHVS and CDR2 is FNYEAQ. This CDR3 has 17 residues. The CDR3 DNA follows: TGTGCCAGCAGCCCCGGACTAGCGGGAGGGATCACAAATGAGCAGTTCTTC. Translation gives CASSPGLAGGITNEQFF.

For this clone: An end of the junction differs from the germline gene, which may be a read error. The V and J genes are TRBV20-1 and TRBJ1-2; 9 bases map to TRBD1. The CDR3 contains 15 residues. From germline, CDR1 is DFQATT and CDR2 SNEGSKA (reference sequence). CDR3 bases: TGTAGTGCTAGTCCCCCGGGACAGGGATCGTATGGCTACACCTTC. Protein sequence: CSASPPGQGSYGYTF.

This clone was observed once. The V call is TRBV5-1, the J call TRBJ2-7; 8 nucleotides agree with TRBD1. The V gene end was trimmed by 6 bases and the J gene end by 3 bases; junction bases not matched to a gene: 5. CDR3 length equals 13 residues. Germline CDR1 reads SGHRS; CDR2 reads YFSETQ. CDR3 region: CASNYGQGYEQYF. The CDR3 nucleotides read TGCGCCAGCAACTACGGACAGGGCTACGAGCAGTACTTC.

V gene TRBV19 combines with J gene TRBJ1-1; tentative D call: TRBD1 (6 bases). The germline CDR1 and CDR2 sequences are LNHDA and SQIVND (reference sequence). Between the trimmed V and J ends, which lost 10 bases and 11 bases, there was a span of 20 bases. This CDR3 is 12 amino acids long. The CDR3 loop is CATTVTGTPAFF. The CDR3 DNA reads as TGTGCCACAACCGTTACCGGGACACCGGCTTTCTTT.

CDR3 bases: TGTGCCAGCAGCCCAGCGAATACGCAGTATTTT. It codes for CASSPANTQYF. The rearrangement joins TRBV28 to TRBJ2-3; D unresolved. Deletions cut 6 bases from V and 7 bases from J, with 8 bases between. This CDR3 comprises 11 residues. Germline lookup yields CDR1 MDHEN and CDR2 SYDVKM. Full variable domain (missing parts from reference TRBV28 and TRBJ2-3): DVKVTQSSRYLVKRTGEKVFLECVQDMDHENMFWYRQDPGLGLRLIYFSYDVKMKEKGDIPEGYSVSREKKERFSLILESASTNQTSMYLCASSPANTQYFGPGTRLTVL.

The V call is TRBV5-1, the J call TRBJ1-1, with D uncertain. V was shortened by 6 bases and J by 7 bases, with 10 bases between the two germline ends. Per the germline V gene, CDR1 is SGHRS and CDR2 is YFSETQ. The CDR3 is made up of 11 amino acids. This CDR3 reads CASNAGNEAFF. The CDR3 bases are TGCGCCAGCAACGCGGGAAATGAAGCTTTCTTT.

The genes are TRBV30 and TRBJ1-1, with D unclear. The germline V gene has CDR1 GTSNPN and CDR2 SVGIG (reference sequence). Trimming left V 0 bases short and J 1 base short, with 6 bases between. The CDR3 loop spans 13 amino acids. The CDR3 region has the DNA TGTGCCTGGAGTGTACAGAAGAACACTGAAGCTTTCTTT. It yields the protein CAWSVQKNTEAFF. Combining the CDR3 with reference TRBV30 and TRBJ1-1 gives the whole variable domain SQTIHQWPATLVQPVGSPLSLECTVEGTSNPNLYWYRQAAGRGLQLLFYSVGIGQISSEVPQNLSASRPQDRQFILSSKKLLLSDSGFYLCAWSVQKNTEAFFGQGTRLTVV.